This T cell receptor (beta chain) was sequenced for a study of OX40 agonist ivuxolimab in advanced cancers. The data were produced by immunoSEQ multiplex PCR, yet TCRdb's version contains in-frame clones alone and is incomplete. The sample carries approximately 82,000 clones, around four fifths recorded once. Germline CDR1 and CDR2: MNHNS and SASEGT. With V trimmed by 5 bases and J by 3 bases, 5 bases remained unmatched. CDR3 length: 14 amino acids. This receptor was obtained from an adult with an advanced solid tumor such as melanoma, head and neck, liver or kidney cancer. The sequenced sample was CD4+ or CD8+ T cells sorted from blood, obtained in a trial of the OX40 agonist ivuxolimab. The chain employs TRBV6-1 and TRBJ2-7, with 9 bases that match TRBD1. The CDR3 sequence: CASSSTGGRYEQYF. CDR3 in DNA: TGTGCCAGCAGTTCGACAGGGGGTCGCTACGAGCAGTACTTC.